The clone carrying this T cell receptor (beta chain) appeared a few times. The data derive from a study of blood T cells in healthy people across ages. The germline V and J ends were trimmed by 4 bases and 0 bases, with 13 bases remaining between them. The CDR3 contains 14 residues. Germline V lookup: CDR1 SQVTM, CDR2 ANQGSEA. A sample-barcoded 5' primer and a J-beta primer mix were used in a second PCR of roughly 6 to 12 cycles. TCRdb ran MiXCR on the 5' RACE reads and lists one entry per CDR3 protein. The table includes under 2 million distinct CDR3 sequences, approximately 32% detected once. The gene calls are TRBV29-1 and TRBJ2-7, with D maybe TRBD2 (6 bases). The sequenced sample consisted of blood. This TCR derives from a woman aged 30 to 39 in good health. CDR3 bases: TGCAGCGTTGTAGGGCTAGCGAGCTCCTACGAGCAGTACTTC. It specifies CSVVGLASSYEQYF.